The 10 T cell receptor beta chains below come from one sample, sequenced in a study of shared clonotypes between healthy human individuals. TCRdb's table, derived via immunoSEQ multiplex PCR, lists solely in-frame clones and lacks some. The data hold 550,000 to 800,000 clones, with roughly 70% observed a single time. What was sequenced was memory CD4+ T cells sorted from blood. Subset: CD45RA-negative fraction. These receptors originate from a woman in her 30s in good health.

This clone was observed a few times. The chain is built from TRBV6-6 and TRBJ1-5; D is undetermined. V dropped 5 bases and J dropped 0 bases, with 8 bases sitting between them. This CDR3 has 14 amino acids. Germline CDR1 MNHNY, CDR2 SVGAGI (reference sequence). CDR3 DNA: TGTGCCAGCAGTCGGCCCGGTAGCAATCAGCCCCAGCATTTT. This encodes CASSRPGSNQPQHF.

This clone has ten or more counts. V is TRBV7-3 and J is TRBJ2-3; D call uncertain. The germline CDR1 and CDR2 sequences are SGHTA and FQGTGA. The CDR3 spans 14 residues. V was trimmed by 5 bases and J by 4 bases, leaving 13 bases between them. This CDR3 reads CASSPTSGADTQYF. The CDR3 DNA reads TGTGCCAGCAGCCCGACCTCGGGCGCAGATACGCAGTATTTT.

The chain recombines TRBV29-1 with TRBJ1-4; 8 bases fit TRBD1. The CDR3 spans 12 residues. Trimming at V came to 6 bases and at J to 10 bases, leaving 7 bases not matched to a gene. The V gene's germline CDR1 is SQVTM and CDR2 ANQGSEA. CDR3 residues: CSVGQGHGKLFF. In DNA, the CDR3 is TGCAGCGTCGGACAGGGCCATGGAAAACTGTTTTTT.

The gene calls are TRBV19 and TRBJ2-2, with 7 bases lining up with TRBD2. This CDR3 comprises 14 residues. Germline V gene lookup returns CDR1 LNHDA and CDR2 SQIVND (reference sequence). Losses at the gene ends were 11 bases for V and 5 bases for J; bases not matched to a gene: 11. CDR3 nucleotides: TGTGCCGTGGGCCGGGAGGAGACGACCGGGGAGCTGTTTTTT. Translating it yields CAVGREETTGELFF.

V and J are TRBV10-3 and TRBJ2-7; D not certain. In germline, CDR1 is ENHRY, CDR2 SYGVKD. The V gene lost 2 bases and the J gene lost 4 bases, with 6 bases spanning the gap. CDR3 length: 12 amino acids. CDR3: CAISEQNYEQYF. As DNA, the CDR3 is TGTGCCATCAGTGAGCAGAATTACGAGCAGTACTTC.

This clone was observed once. This chain connects TRBV6-1 to TRBJ2-7, with D perhaps TRBD2 (6 bases). There are 14 residues in the CDR3. Per germline, CDR1 MNHNS and CDR2 SASEGT. Trimming left V 6 bases short and J 4 bases short, with 16 bases between. Here the CDR3 reads CASRARGQLYEQYF. CDR3 nucleotides: TGTGCCAGCAGGGCGCGGGGCCAGTTGTACGAGCAGTACTTC.

The chain links TRBV5-1 to TRBJ2-6; D is uncertain. Germline V CDR1 and CDR2: SGHRS, YFSETQ. The CDR3 consists of 17 residues. Trimming cost V 4 bases and J 3 bases, with 17 bases left between them. CDR3 residues: CASSPLSTADGANVLTF. The CDR3 DNA follows: TGCGCCAGCAGCCCTTTATCAACGGCAGATGGGGCCAACGTCCTGACTTTC.

This chain connects TRBV28 to TRBJ1-1, with D tentatively TRBD1 (5 bases). Trimming removed 1 base from V and 4 bases from J, with 7 bases in between. The germline V gene encodes CDR1 MDHEN and CDR2 SYDVKM. This CDR3 region has 13 residues. CDR3 in DNA: TGTGCCAGCAGTTTATTAGGGGTCACTGAAGCTTTCTTT. The encoded protein is CASSLLGVTEAFF.

The rearrangement joins TRBV11-3 to TRBJ2-1; 11 nucleotides align to TRBD2. CDR1 is SGHNT and CDR2 is YENEEA in the germline V gene. The CDR3 loop spans 16 amino acids. V lost 5 bases and J lost 6; bases outside the gene matches: 9. In DNA form, the CDR3 reads TGTGCCAGCAGCCCGAGCGGTCTAGCGGGAGGCAATGAGCAGTTCTTC. Its translation: CASSPSGLAGGNEQFF. Full variable domain (missing parts from reference TRBV11-3 and TRBJ2-1): EAGVVQSPRYKIIEKKQPVAFWCNPISGHNTLYWYLQNLGQGPELLIRYENEEAVDDSQLPKDRFSAERLKGVDSTLKIQPAELGDSAVYLCASSPSGLAGGNEQFFGPGTRLTVL.

V is TRBV27 and J is TRBJ1-4, with TRBD1 matching 7 bases. With 5 bases clipped from V and 11 bases from J, the junction kept 8 bases outside the gene matches. Germline values: CDR1 MNHEY, CDR2 SMNVEV (reference sequence). The CDR3 totals 13 residues. The chain's CDR3 is CASSDRVQEKLFF. The CDR3 bases are TGTGCCAGCAGTGACAGGGTACAGGAGAAACTGTTTTTT.